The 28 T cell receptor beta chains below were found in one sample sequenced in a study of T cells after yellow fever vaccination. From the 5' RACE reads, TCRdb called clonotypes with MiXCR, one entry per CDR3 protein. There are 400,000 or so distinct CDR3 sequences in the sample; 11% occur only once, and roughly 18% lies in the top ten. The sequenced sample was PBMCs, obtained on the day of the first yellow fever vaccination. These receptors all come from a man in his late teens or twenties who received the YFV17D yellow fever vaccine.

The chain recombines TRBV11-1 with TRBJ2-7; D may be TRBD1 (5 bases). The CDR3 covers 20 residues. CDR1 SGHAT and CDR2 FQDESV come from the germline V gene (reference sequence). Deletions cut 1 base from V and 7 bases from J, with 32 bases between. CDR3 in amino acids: CASSLVVLTSVGDRTREQYF. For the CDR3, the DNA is TGTGCCAGCAGCTTAGTGGTCCTAACTTCTGTCGGCGACAGAACGAGGGAGCAGTACTTC.

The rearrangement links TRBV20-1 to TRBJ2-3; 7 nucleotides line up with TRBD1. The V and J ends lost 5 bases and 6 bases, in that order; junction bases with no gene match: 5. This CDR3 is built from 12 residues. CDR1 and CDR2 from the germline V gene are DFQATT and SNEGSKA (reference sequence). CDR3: CSAADREDTQYF. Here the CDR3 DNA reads TGCAGTGCTGCCGACAGGGAGGATACGCAGTATTTT.

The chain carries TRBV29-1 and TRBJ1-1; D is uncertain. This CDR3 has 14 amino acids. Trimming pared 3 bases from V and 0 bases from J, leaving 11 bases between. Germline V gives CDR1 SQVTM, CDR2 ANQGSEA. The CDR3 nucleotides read TGCAGCGTTGATTCGGGCGGCATGAACACTGAAGCTTTCTTT. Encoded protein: CSVDSGGMNTEAFF.

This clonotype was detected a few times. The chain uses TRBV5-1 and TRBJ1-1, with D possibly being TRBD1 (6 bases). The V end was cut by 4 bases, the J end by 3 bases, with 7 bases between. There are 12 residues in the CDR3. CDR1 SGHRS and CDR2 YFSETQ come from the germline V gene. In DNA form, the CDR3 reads TGCGCCAGCAGCCAGGGGTACACTGAAGCTTTCTTT. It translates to CASSQGYTEAFF.

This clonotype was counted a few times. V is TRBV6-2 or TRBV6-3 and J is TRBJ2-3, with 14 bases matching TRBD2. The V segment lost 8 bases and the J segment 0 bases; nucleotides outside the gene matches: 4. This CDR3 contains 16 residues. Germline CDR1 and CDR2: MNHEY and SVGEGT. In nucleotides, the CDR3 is TGTGCCAGCGGACTAGCGGGGGGCCGTAGCACAGATACGCAGTATTTT. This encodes CASGLAGGRSTDTQYF.

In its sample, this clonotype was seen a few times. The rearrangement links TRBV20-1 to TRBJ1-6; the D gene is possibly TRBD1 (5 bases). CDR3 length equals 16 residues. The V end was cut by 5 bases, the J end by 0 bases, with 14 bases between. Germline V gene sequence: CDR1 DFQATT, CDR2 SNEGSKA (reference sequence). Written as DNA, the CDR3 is TGCAGTGCTCGATTGGGGGGAAGCTCCTATAATTCACCCCTCCACTTT. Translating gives CSARLGGSSYNSPLHF.

The CDR3 sequence is CASSTDWLEQYF. As DNA, the CDR3 is TGTGCCAGCAGCACGGACTGGCTGGAGCAGTACTTC. The J gene is TRBJ2-7, the V gene TRBV7-9; D might be TRBD2 (5 bases). V shed 5 bases and J shed 7 bases, with 12 bases lying between them. Germline V gene sequence: CDR1 SEHNR, CDR2 FQNEAQ (reference sequence). CDR3 length: 12 amino acids.

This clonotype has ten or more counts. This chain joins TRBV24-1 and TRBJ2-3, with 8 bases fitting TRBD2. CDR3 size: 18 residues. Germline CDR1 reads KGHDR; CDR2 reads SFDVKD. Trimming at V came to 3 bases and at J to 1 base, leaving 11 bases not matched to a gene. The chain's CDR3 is CATSDPTPGGSGTDTQYF. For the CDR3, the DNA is TGTGCCACCAGTGATCCAACGCCGGGGGGGTCTGGCACAGATACGCAGTATTTT.

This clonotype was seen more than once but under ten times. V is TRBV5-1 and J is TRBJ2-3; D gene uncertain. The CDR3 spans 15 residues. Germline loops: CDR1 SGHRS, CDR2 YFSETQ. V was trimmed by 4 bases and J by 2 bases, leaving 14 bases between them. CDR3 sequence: CASSPTPGVTDTQYF. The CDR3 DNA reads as TGCGCCAGCAGCCCCACCCCTGGGGTCACAGATACGCAGTATTTT. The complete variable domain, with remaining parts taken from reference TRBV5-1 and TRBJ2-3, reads KAGVTQTPRYLIKTRGQQVTLSCSPISGHRSVSWYQQTPGQGLQFLFEYFSETQRNKGNFPGRFSGRQFSNSRSEMNVSTLELGDSALYLCASSPTPGVTDTQYFGPGTRLTVL.

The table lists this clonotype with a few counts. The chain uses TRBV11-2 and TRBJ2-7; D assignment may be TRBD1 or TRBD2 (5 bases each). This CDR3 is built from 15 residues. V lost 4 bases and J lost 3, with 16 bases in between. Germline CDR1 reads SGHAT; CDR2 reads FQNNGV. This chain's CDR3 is CASSSLRDGVYEQYF. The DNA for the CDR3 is TGTGCCAGCAGCTCCCTCCGGGACGGGGTCTACGAGCAGTACTTC.

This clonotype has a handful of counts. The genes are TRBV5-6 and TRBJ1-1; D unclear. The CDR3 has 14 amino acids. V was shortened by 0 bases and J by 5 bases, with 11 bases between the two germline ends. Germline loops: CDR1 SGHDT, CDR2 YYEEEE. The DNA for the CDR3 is TGTGCCAGCAGCTTGGAAGTCAGGTCAACTGAAGCTTTCTTT. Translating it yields CASSLEVRSTEAFF.

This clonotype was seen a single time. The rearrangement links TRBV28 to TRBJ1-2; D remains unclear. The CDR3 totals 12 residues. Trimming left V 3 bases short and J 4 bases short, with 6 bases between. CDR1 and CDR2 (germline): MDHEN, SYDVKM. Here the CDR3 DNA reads TGTGCCAGCAGTTTTGACGGCTATGGCTACACCTTC. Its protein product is CASSFDGYGYTF.

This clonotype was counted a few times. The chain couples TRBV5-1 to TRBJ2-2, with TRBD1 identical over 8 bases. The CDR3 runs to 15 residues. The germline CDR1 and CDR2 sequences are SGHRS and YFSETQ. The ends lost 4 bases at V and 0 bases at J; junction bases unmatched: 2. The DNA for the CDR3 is TGCGCCAGCAGCGCGGGACAGGCGAACACCGGGGAGCTGTTTTTT. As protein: CASSAGQANTGELFF.

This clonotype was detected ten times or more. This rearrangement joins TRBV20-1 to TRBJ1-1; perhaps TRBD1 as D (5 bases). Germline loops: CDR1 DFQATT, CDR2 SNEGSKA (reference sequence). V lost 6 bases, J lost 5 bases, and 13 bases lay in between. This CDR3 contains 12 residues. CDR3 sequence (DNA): TGCAGTGCCCACGACTCAGGGACTGAAGCTTTCTTT. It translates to CSAHDSGTEAFF.

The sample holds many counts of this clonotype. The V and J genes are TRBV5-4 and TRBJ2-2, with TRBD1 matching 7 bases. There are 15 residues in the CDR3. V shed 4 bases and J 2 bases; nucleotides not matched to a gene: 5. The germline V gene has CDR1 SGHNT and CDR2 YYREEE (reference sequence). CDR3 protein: CASSQDRRNTGELFF. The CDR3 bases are TGTGCCAGCAGCCAGGACAGGCGAAACACCGGGGAGCTGTTTTTT.

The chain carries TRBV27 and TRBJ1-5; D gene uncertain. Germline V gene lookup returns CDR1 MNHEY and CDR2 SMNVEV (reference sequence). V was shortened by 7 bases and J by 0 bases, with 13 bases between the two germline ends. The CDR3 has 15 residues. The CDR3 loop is CASNLGAYSNQPQHF. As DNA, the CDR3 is TGTGCCAGCAACCTGGGTGCCTATAGCAATCAGCCCCAGCATTTT.

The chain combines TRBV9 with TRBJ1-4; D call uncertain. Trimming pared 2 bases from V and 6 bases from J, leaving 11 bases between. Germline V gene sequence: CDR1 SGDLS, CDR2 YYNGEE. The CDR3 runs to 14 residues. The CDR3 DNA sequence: TGTGCCAGCAGCGTCTGGGGAAAGGATGAAAAACTGTTTTTT. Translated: CASSVWGKDEKLFF.

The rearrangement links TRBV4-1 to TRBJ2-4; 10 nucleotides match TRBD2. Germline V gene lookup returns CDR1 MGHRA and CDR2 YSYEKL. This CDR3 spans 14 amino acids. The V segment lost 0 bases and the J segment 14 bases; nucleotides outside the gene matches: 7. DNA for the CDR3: TGCGCCAGCAGCCAAGATTTTGGAACTAGCGGGAAGTACTTC. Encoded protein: CASSQDFGTSGKYF.

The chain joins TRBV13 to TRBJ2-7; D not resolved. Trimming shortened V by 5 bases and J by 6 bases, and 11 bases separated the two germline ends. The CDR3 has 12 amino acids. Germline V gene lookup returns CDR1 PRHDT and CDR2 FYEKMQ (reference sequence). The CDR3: CASSRQWAEQYF. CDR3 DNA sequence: TGTGCCAGCAGCCGACAATGGGCCGAGCAGTACTTC. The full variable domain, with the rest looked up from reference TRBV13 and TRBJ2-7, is AAGVIQSPRHLIKEKRETATLKCYPIPRHDTVYWYQQGPGQDPQFLISFYEKMQSDKGSIPDRFSAQQFSDYHSELNMSSLELGDSALYFCASSRQWAEQYFGPGTRLTVT.

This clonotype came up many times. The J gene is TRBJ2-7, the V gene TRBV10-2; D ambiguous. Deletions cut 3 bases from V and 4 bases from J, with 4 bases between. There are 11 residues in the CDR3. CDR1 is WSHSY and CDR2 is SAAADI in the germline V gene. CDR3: CASSDMYEQYF. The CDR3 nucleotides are TGCGCCAGCAGTGACATGTACGAGCAGTACTTC.

CDR3 loop: CASSETGLNNQPQHF. The CDR3 coding sequence is TGTGCCAGCAGCGAGACCGGTCTGAACAATCAGCCCCAGCATTTT. The rearrangement uses TRBV6-1 and TRBJ1-5; no clear D gene. V lost 6 bases and J 3 bases, leaving 15 bases between the germline ends. Germline lookup yields CDR1 MNHNS and CDR2 SASEGT. The CDR3 is made up of 15 amino acids.

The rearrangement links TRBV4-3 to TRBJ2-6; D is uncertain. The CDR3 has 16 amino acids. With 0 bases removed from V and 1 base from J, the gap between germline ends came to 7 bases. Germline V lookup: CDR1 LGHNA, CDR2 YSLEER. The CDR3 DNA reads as TGCGCCAGCAGCCAAGATGAGAATTCTGGGGCCAACGTCCTGACTTTC. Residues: CASSQDENSGANVLTF.

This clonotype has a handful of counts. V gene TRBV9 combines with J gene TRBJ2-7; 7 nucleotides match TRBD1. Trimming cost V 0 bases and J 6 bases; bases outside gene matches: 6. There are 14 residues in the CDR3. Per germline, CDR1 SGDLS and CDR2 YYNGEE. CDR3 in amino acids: CASSVGQGIGEQYF. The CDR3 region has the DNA TGTGCCAGCAGCGTAGGACAGGGAATAGGCGAGCAGTACTTC.

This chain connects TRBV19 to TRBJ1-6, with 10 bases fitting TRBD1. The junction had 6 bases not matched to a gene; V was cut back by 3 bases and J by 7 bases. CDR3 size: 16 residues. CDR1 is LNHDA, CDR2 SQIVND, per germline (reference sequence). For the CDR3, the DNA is TGTGCCAGTAGTATCCCTTTGACAGGGGGCAATTCACCCCTCCACTTT. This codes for CASSIPLTGGNSPLHF.

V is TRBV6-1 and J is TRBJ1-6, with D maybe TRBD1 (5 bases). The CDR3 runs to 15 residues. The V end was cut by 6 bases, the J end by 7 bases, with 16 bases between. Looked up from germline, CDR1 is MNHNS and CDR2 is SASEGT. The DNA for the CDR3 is TGTGCCAGCAGCGGCCTGGGGGACGAGAATTCACCCCTCCACTTT. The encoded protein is CASSGLGDENSPLHF.

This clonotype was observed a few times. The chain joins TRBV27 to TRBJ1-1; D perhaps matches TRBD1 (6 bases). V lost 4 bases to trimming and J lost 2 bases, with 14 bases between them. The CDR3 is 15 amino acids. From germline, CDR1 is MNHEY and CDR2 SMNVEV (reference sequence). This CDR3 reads CASSSPSRGNTEAFF. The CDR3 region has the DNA TGTGCCAGCAGTTCCCCCTCCAGGGGAAACACTGAAGCTTTCTTT.

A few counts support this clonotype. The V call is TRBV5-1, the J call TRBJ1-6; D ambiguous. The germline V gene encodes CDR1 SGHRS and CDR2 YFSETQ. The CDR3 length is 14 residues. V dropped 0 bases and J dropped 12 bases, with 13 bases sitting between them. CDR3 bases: TGCGCCAGCAGCTTGGGAGGTACGAGGGTACCCCTCCACTTT. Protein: CASSLGGTRVPLHF.

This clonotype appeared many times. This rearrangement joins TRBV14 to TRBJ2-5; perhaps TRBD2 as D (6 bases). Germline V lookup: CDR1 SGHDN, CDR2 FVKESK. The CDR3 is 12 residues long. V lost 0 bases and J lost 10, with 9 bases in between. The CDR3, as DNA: TGTGCCAGCAGCCAAGATACAGCGGGCCAGTACTTC. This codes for CASSQDTAGQYF.